The present T cell receptor beta chain was sequenced within a study of Ad26.COV2.S vaccination and SARS-CoV-2 variants. The CDR3 extends over 12 amino acids. CDR1 SGHNT and CDR2 YYREEE come from the germline V gene (reference sequence). The V end was cut by 3 bases, the J end by 8 bases, with 11 bases between. The data were produced by immunoSEQ multiplex PCR, yet TCRdb's version contains in-frame clones alone and is incomplete. The sample has over 450,000 clones, nearly 90% seen once; the top ten hold more than 1.5%. The treatment: 15 to 20 received Ad26.COV2.S at low or high dose, single or two shots; about 5 received placebo; per-sample allocation not given. The samples date from day 63 after the first vaccine or placebo injection. This clone came up once.

V is TRBV5-4 and J is TRBJ1-2, with D perhaps matching TRBD1 (5 bases). The receptor was derived from a person between 18 and 65 years old who received the Ad26.COV2.S COVID-19 vaccine or a placebo. The input for sequencing was peripheral blood, taken in a trial of Ad26.COV2.S vaccine versus placebo. The CDR3 loop reads CASSSQGTGYTF. The DNA for the CDR3 is TGTGCCAGCAGCTCTCAGGGTACAGGCTACACCTTC. Full variable domain (rest looked up from reference TRBV5-4 and TRBJ1-2): ETGVTQSPTHLIKTRGQQVTLRCSSQSGHNTVSWYQQALGQGPQFIFQYYREEENGRGNFPPRFSGLQFPNYSSELNVNALELDDSALYLCASSSQGTGYTFGSGTRLTVV.